This TCR beta chain came from a study of T-cell memory formation after mild COVID-19. At the level of the study: Largely donor-specific sequence clusters came from two donors.

V lost 4 bases and J lost 6, with 9 bases in between. This CDR3 contains 13 residues. CDR1 is MGHRA, CDR2 YSYEKL, per germline. This clonotype was counted a few times. Antigen unknown. Study-wide findings and caveats: Clones shrinking between day 15 and 85 showed a balanced CD4/CD8 split, and those that grew later tilted toward CD4+. Clones from the second wave (peaking day 37) had unconfirmed SARS-CoV-2 specificity. The CD4+ clones that contracted clustered mainly within CM and EM, and the CD8+ clones concentrated in EMRA.

TCRdb recomputed calls from the 5' RACE reads with MiXCR, one row per CDR3 protein. The profile shows 300,000 or so distinct CDR3 sequences, under 20% of them singletons. The sequence was collected from a man between 18 and 35 years old who had mild COVID-19 (a few samples of this study predate the infection). Cell type and time point are not known. The chain is built from TRBV4-1 and TRBJ1-4; D gene uncertain. The sequenced material came from PBMCs or a T cell subset sorted from them (not recorded which). In DNA form, the CDR3 reads TGCGCCAGCAGCCCCAGACTGTATGAAAAACTGTTTTTT. Amino acid sequence: CASSPRLYEKLFF.